The T cell receptor beta chain under discussion was sequenced for a study of blood T cell repertoires in COVID-19. Across the whole study: Collection of acute and convalescent COVID-19 samples took place in the United States, Italy and Spain.

This CDR3 comprises 16 residues. Germline-derived CDR1 and CDR2 are LNHNV and YYDKDF (reference sequence). V was pared by 1 base and J by 5 bases, with 17 bases between. Original processing methods: By means of reference gene primer amplification, nucleated cell counts were estimated. TCRdb's table, derived via immunoSEQ multiplex PCR, lists solely in-frame clones and lacks some. V, J and clone size derive from that table, while D and trimming were established from the DNA sequence. Of some 89,000 clones in the sample, around nine tenths were seen once. The sequence was obtained from a human donor in a cohort sampled during active COVID-19. The chain uses TRBV15 and TRBJ1-2; a possible D gene is TRBD1 (6 bases). The sequenced sample was peripheral blood. The chain's CDR3 is CATSRAPPGGLYGYTF. The CDR3 bases are TGTGCCACCAGCAGAGCCCCCCCGGGGGGCCTTTATGGCTACACCTTC. Drawing the rest from reference TRBV15 and TRBJ1-2, the complete variable domain is DAMVIQNPRYQVTQFGKPVTLSCSQTLNHNVMYWYQQKSSQAPKLLFHYYDKDFNNEADTPDNFQSRRPNTSFCFLDIRSPGLGDTAMYLCATSRAPPGGLYGYTFGSGTRLTVV.